This T cell receptor beta chain was observed in a study of T cells after somatic rescue of genetic block. V lost 3 bases and J lost 2, with 8 bases in between. Germline CDR1 reads MDHEN; CDR2 reads SYDVKM. The CDR3 loop spans 13 amino acids. Measured with immunoSEQ multiplex PCR; TCRdb has only the in-frame clones, and not every one. The table shows 13,000 or so clones, with around 70% occurring only once. The sequencing sample was made of peripheral blood mononuclear cells (PBMCs). The chain couples TRBV28 to TRBJ2-7; D is unclear. This clonotype originated in a boy aged 5 to 17. The DNA of the CDR3 is TGTGCCAGCAGTTTGGGCAGCCCCTACGAGCAGTACTTC. Residues: CASSLGSPYEQYF.